The 19 T cell receptor beta chains presented below share a single source sample, sequenced in a study of cytotoxic CD8 clonotypes in ibrutinib-treated CLL. Libraries were prepared by immunoSEQ multiplex PCR; TCRdb keeps only in-frame clonotypes and omits some of them. The table lists more than 200,000 clones, 70% of them singletons. The starting material was PBMCs, obtained after 24 months of ibrutinib treatment. These receptors were obtained from a human donor with chronic lymphocytic leukemia.

This sequence joins TRBV7-3 and TRBJ2-7; the match to TRBD2 covers 8 bases. With 5 bases clipped from V and 4 bases from J, the junction kept 10 bases outside the gene matches. CDR3 length: 15 residues. Germline lookup yields CDR1 SGHTA and CDR2 FQGTGA. The CDR3 coding sequence is TGTGCCAGCAGCCCGTCGGTTAGCGGGATTTACGAGCAGTACTTC. This codes for CASSPSVSGIYEQYF.

V is TRBV4-2 and J is TRBJ2-1; weak D call: TRBD2 (5 bases). The CDR3 has 13 residues. Looked up from germline, CDR1 is LGHNA and CDR2 is YNFKEQ. V was trimmed by 4 bases and J by 7 bases, leaving 11 bases between them. As DNA, the CDR3 is TGTGCCAGCAGCCTTGGGGAGATAAATGAGCAGTTCTTC. Protein product: CASSLGEINEQFF.

This clone was found a few times. The rearrangement joins TRBV2 to TRBJ2-5; D might be TRBD1 or TRBD2, each matching 5 bases. V was clipped by 6 bases and J by 4 bases, with 21 bases between them. The CDR3 loop spans 16 amino acids. Germline V gene sequence: CDR1 SNHLY, CDR2 FYNNEI. For the CDR3, the DNA is TGTGCCAGCAGCAGCTTCCCTCAGGGACCGTCAGAGACCCAGTACTTC. Amino acids: CASSSFPQGPSETQYF.

The J gene is TRBJ2-2, the V gene TRBV6-5; 8 bases fit TRBD2. CDR1 MNHEY and CDR2 SVGAGI come from the germline V gene. CDR3 length: 14 residues. V gave up 4 bases and J gave up 9 bases; unmatched junction bases: 7. The CDR3 nucleotides are TGTGCCAGCAGTTCGGGAGCGGGGGCGCGGGAGCTGTTTTTT. The encoded protein is CASSSGAGARELFF.

This sequence joins TRBV6-6 and TRBJ1-2; 10 positions match TRBD1. Trimming at V came to 6 bases and at J to 2 bases, leaving 6 bases not matched to a gene. Germline-derived CDR1 and CDR2 are MNHNY and SVGAGI (reference sequence). This CDR3 is 15 amino acids long. CDR3 DNA: TGTGCCAGCAGAGACCCGGGACAGGGGAACTATGGCTACACCTTC. Translated: CASRDPGQGNYGYTF.

The rearrangement links TRBV27 to TRBJ2-1; 8 bases are shared with TRBD2. Germline trimming cut 4 bases from V and 10 bases from J; bases unmatched to any gene: 9. CDR1 is MNHEY, CDR2 SMNVEV, per germline (reference sequence). This CDR3 region has 14 residues. The DNA for the CDR3 is TGTGCCAGCAGTTCTGGGACTAGGCCCTTCGAGCAGTTCTTC. Translating gives CASSSGTRPFEQFF.

V and J are TRBV10-1 and TRBJ2-3; TRBD1 is a possible D gene (6 bases). Germline values: CDR1 WNHNN, CDR2 SYGVQD (reference sequence). CDR3 length: 14 residues. V was shortened by 6 bases and J by 2 bases, with 12 bases between the two germline ends. The CDR3 nucleotides read TGCGCCAGCAGAGCAGGACAGAACACAGATACGCAGTATTTT. Its translation is CASRAGQNTDTQYF.

The chain employs TRBV27 and TRBJ2-7, with TRBD2 matching over 7 bases. Per germline, CDR1 MNHEY and CDR2 SMNVEV (reference sequence). The CDR3 has 15 residues. The junction had 8 bases not matched to a gene; V was cut back by 3 bases and J by 3 bases. CDR3 bases: TGTGCCAGCAGTTTCTCCCTAACTAGCGACTACGAGCAGTACTTC. Its protein product is CASSFSLTSDYEQYF.

This chain links TRBV5-6 with TRBJ2-6; D gene unclear. The CDR3 runs 15 residues. Germline CDR1 reads SGHDT; CDR2 reads YYEEEE. The V and J ends lost 4 bases and 2 bases respectively, with 10 bases between them. CDR3 sequence (DNA): TGTGCCAGCAGCCCCTCGGTTCCTGGGGCCAACGTCCTGACTTTC. It yields the protein CASSPSVPGANVLTF.

The V call is TRBV5-6, the J call TRBJ2-7, with 7 bases aligning to TRBD2. Unmatched junction bases numbered 14, after V lost 2 bases and J lost 0 bases. Germline CDR1 SGHDT, CDR2 YYEEEE. The CDR3 covers 18 residues. The CDR3 here is CASSLPQGERDLSYEQYF. In DNA, the CDR3 is TGTGCCAGCAGCTTACCCCAAGGGGAGCGGGATCTCTCCTACGAGCAGTACTTC.

V and J are TRBV27 and TRBJ2-7, with D perhaps TRBD1 or TRBD2 (5 bases each). V was cut by 2 bases and J by 0 bases, with 11 bases left in between. This CDR3 region has 15 residues. CDR1 and CDR2 from the germline V gene are MNHEY and SMNVEV (reference sequence). The CDR3 region is CASSLDGTFSYEQYF. DNA of the CDR3: TGTGCCAGCAGTTTAGACGGGACCTTCTCCTACGAGCAGTACTTC.

Only a few counts were recorded for this clone. This chain joins TRBV7-9 and TRBJ2-7; D is perhaps TRBD1 (5 bases). V shed 2 bases and J shed 5 bases, with 13 bases lying between them. The germline gives CDR1 SEHNR, CDR2 FQNEAQ (reference sequence). The CDR3 is 14 amino acids. For the CDR3, the DNA is TGTGCCAGCAGCTTAAACCAGGGAACTGACGAGCAGTACTTC. As protein: CASSLNQGTDEQYF.

CDR3: CASSTTDSGANVLTF. The CDR3 DNA reads TGTGCCAGCAGTACTACAGACTCTGGGGCCAACGTCCTGACTTTC. V gene TRBV6-5 combines with J gene TRBJ2-6; D not resolved. The V gene lost 5 bases and the J gene lost 0 bases, with 8 bases spanning the gap. This CDR3 region has 15 residues. CDR1 and CDR2 (germline): MNHEY, SVGAGI.

This clone was recorded once. The V and J genes are TRBV19 and TRBJ1-2; 9 bases are shared with TRBD1. This CDR3 comprises 17 residues. Per the germline V gene, CDR1 is LNHDA and CDR2 is SQIVND (reference sequence). V trimming: 0 bases; J trimming: 4 bases; junction bases outside the gene matches: 9. CDR3 bases: TGTGCCAGTAGTATAGATCTGAACAGGGGGCTTATCTATGGCTACACCTTC. Translated, it gives CASSIDLNRGLIYGYTF.

The chain recombines TRBV28 with TRBJ1-2; no clear D. The CDR3 covers 14 residues. Deletions cut 5 bases from V and 3 bases from J, with 13 bases between. Germline CDR1 reads MDHEN; CDR2 reads SYDVKM. The CDR3 region is CASSIFGQDYGYTF. The DNA of the CDR3 is TGTGCCAGCAGTATCTTTGGGCAGGACTATGGCTACACCTTC.

V and J are TRBV25-1 and TRBJ2-7; D is unclear. V dropped 4 bases and J dropped 3 bases, with 7 bases sitting between them. CDR3 length: 12 residues. Germline V gene lookup returns CDR1 MGHDK and CDR2 SYGVNS. The CDR3, as DNA: TGTGCCAGCAGTGGGCAAGACTACGAGCAGTACTTC. It specifies CASSGQDYEQYF.

V and J are TRBV19 and TRBJ1-5; 8 bases are shared with TRBD1. There are 17 residues in the CDR3. Germline values: CDR1 LNHDA, CDR2 SQIVND (reference sequence). J was trimmed by 5 bases and V by 4 bases; bases with no gene match: 13. In nucleotides, the CDR3 is TGTGCCAGTAGTAGTGGGACAGGAAGGTTTAGTTATCAGCCCCAGCATTTT. Its protein is CASSSGTGRFSYQPQHF.

The chain combines TRBV7-8 with TRBJ1-5; 7 bases match TRBD1. The CDR3 consists of 14 residues. Germline lookup yields CDR1 SGHVS and CDR2 FQNEAQ. V gave up 4 bases and J gave up 6 bases; unmatched junction bases: 6. The CDR3 loop is CASSSTGLGQPQHF. Written as DNA, the CDR3 is TGTGCCAGCAGCTCGACAGGGTTAGGTCAGCCCCAGCATTTT.

This clone was seen a handful of times. This chain connects TRBV2 to TRBJ2-7; tentatively, D is TRBD1 or TRBD2 (6 bases each). The CDR3 sequence is 13 residues long. V was pared by 4 bases and J by 7 bases, with 14 bases between. Germline CDR1 is SNHLY and CDR2 is FYNNEI. The CDR3 is CASSATGGGEQYF. As DNA, the CDR3 is TGTGCCAGCAGTGCCACAGGAGGGGGGGAGCAGTACTTC. The complete variable domain, with remaining parts taken from reference TRBV2 and TRBJ2-7, reads EPEVTQTPSHQVTQMGQEVILRCVPISNHLYFYWYRQILGQKVEFLVSFYNNEISEKSEIFDDQFSVERPDGSNFTLKIRSTKLEDSAMYFCASSATGGGEQYFGPGTRLTVT.